A selection of T cell receptor beta chains follows, all from one sample in a study of pediatric ulcerative colitis. Here immunoSEQ multiplex PCR was the method, and the copy in TCRdb shows in-frame clones only, minus some. The sample records more than 10,000 clones, 70% to 80% being singletons. The sequenced material came from gut tissue. Source of these receptors: a boy younger than 18 who was a control in a study of pediatric ulcerative colitis. Both conserved end residues are part of each CDR3. D genes are given only for firm matches. Clone size is not always given. Where it is, it says once, few, many or a class for expanded clones.

D gene	clone size	V gene	J gene	CDR3 protein	CDR3 DNA
TRBD2	NA	TRBV7-8	TRBJ2-1	CASSSGLAGGNEQFF	TGTGCCAGCAGCTCAGGCCTAGCGGGAGGCAATGAGCAGTTCTTC
NA	NA	TRBV19	TRBJ2-1	CASSLSRVVRNEQFF	TGTGCCAGTAGTCTCTCGAGAGTAGTTAGGAATGAGCAGTTCTTC
NA	NA	TRBV10-1	TRBJ1-3	CASSDNGPGNTIYF	TGCGCCAGCAGTGATAACGGGCCTGGAAACACCATATATTTT
NA	NA	TRBV5-4	TRBJ2-3	CASSAGPLGTDTQYF	TGTGCCAGCAGCGCGGGACCTCTAGGCACAGATACGCAGTATTTT
NA	NA	TRBV10-1	TRBJ1-1	CASSSGQGCTEAFF	TGCGCCAGCAGCTCCGGCCAGGGTTGTACTGAAGCTTTCTTT
NA	NA	TRBV9	TRBJ2-3	CASSVLSSGTDTQYF	TGTGCCAGCAGCGTACTGTCTAGTGGCACAGATACGCAGTATTTT
NA	NA	TRBV19	TRBJ1-4	CASSMGITEGSSSTNEKLFF	TGTGCCAGTAGTATGGGGATAACAGAGGGGTCTTCATCAACTAATGAAAAACTGTTTTTT
NA	few	TRBV12-5	TRBJ2-1	CASGLDLADNEQFF	TGTGCTAGTGGTTTGGATTTAGCGGACAATGAGCAGTTCTTC
NA	few	TRBV5-1	TRBJ1-5	CASSPDNNQPQHF	TGCGCCAGCAGCCCTGACAACAATCAGCCCCAGCATTTT
TRBD2	NA	TRBV14	TRBJ2-1	CASSRRGEAAYNEQFF	TGTGCCAGCAGCCGACGGGGGGAGGCCGCCTACAATGAGCAGTTCTTC
NA	NA	TRBV29-1	TRBJ2-5	CSVEGLRGLYQETQYF	TGCAGCGTTGAGGGTTTGAGGGGACTGTACCAAGAGACCCAGTACTTC
TRBD2	few	TRBV13	TRBJ2-1	CASSRRTSGNYNEQFF	TGTGCCAGCAGCCGCCGGACTAGCGGGAACTACAATGAGCAGTTCTTC
NA	NA	TRBV4-3	TRBJ2-2	CASSQDAGGGRTGELFF	TGCGCCAGCAGCCAAGACGCAGGGGGGGGTCGCACCGGGGAGCTGTTTTTT
TRBD1	NA	TRBV2	TRBJ1-2	CASREAGTGFFGYTF	TGTGCCAGCAGAGAAGCAGGGACAGGTTTCTTTGGCTACACCTTC
TRBD2	NA	TRBV7-3	TRBJ2-3	CASSSGLVTDTQYF	TGTGCCAGCAGCTCGGGACTAGTCACAGATACGCAGTATTTT
NA	NA	TRBV7-3	TRBJ2-3	CASSLVSGTDTQYF	TGTGCCAGCAGCTTAGTTAGCGGCACAGATACGCAGTATTTT
TRBD1	NA	TRBV19	TRBJ2-5	CASSVGQGAGNQETQYF	TGTGCCAGTAGTGTGGGACAGGGGGCAGGGAACCAAGAGACCCAGTACTTC
NA	NA	TRBV5-1	TRBJ2-3	CASSLAAGPVGDTQYF	TGCGCCAGCAGCTTGGCTGCGGGGCCGGTGGGGGATACGCAGTATTTT
TRBD1	NA	TRBV5-5	TRBJ1-3	CASSWSGQARSGNTIYF	TGTGCCAGCAGCTGGTCGGGACAGGCCCGCTCTGGAAACACCATATATTTT
TRBD1	NA	TRBV7-3	TRBJ1-1	CASSLRVGQGAEAFF	TGTGCCAGCAGCTTAAGAGTAGGACAGGGGGCTGAAGCTTTCTTT
NA	few	TRBV6-6	TRBJ1-1	CASSYGGTEAFF	TGTGCCAGCAGTTACGGTGGCACTGAAGCTTTCTTT
TRBD2	NA	TRBV6-5	TRBJ2-7	CASSPGGGGEQYF	TGTGCCAGCAGCCCCGGGGGGGGAGGCGAGCAGTACTTC
TRBD2	NA	TRBV11-3	TRBJ2-3	CASSYGTSGRTDTQYF	TGTGCCAGCAGCTACGGGACTAGCGGGAGGACAGATACGCAGTATTTT
NA	NA	TRBV5-4	TRBJ2-1	CASSSSLAYNEQFF	TGTGCCAGCAGCTCCTCCCTAGCGTACAATGAGCAGTTCTTC
TRBD2	NA	TRBV5-1	TRBJ2-1	CASSLPGGPFDEQFF	TGCGCCAGCAGCTTGCCGGGAGGGCCCTTCGATGAGCAGTTCTTC
NA	NA	TRBV11-2	TRBJ2-3	CASFPIRASTDTQYF	TGTGCCAGCTTCCCCATCCGGGCTAGCACAGATACGCAGTATTTT
NA	once	TRBV6-5	TRBJ1-3	CATQYGNTIYF	TGTGCGACCCAATATGGAAACACCATATATTTT
NA	few	TRBV7-2	TRBJ2-2	CASSLVGFGAGTGELFF	TGTGCCAGCAGCTTAGTTGGTTTCGGAGCTGGTACCGGGGAGCTGTTTTTT
NA	NA	TRBV12-5	TRBJ2-3	CASGSLYTDTQYF	TGTGCTAGTGGTTCTCTATACACAGATACGCAGTATTTT
NA	NA	TRBV7-9	TRBJ2-1	CASSLAVTQKLF	TGTGCCAGCAGCTTAGCGGTCACCCAGAAGCTCTTC
NA	NA	TRBV4-1	TRBJ1-3	CASSPPGSGNTIYF	TGCGCCAGCAGCCCACCAGGGTCCGGAAACACCATATATTTT
NA	NA	TRBV6-5	TRBJ2-5	CASIRTSIETQYF	TGTGCCAGTATCCGGACATCGATAGAGACCCAGTACTTC
TRBD2	NA	TRBV29-1	TRBJ2-1	CSAGLAGDNEQFF	TGCAGCGCCGGACTAGCGGGAGACAATGAGCAGTTCTTC
NA	NA	TRBV5-1	TRBJ1-1	CASSLGGRMNTEAFF	TGCGCCAGCAGCTTGGGGGGACGGATGAACACTGAAGCTTTCTTT
TRBD1	NA	TRBV19	TRBJ2-3	CASSIETGLKNTQYF	TGTGCCAGTAGTATCGAGACAGGGCTTAAGAATACGCAGTATTTT
NA	NA	TRBV2	TRBJ1-5	CASSHRFSNQPQHF	TGTGCCAGCAGTCACAGGTTTAGCAATCAGCCCCAGCATTTT
TRBD2	NA	TRBV7-2	TRBJ2-3	CASSPTSSLTYGTQYF	TGTGCCAGCAGCCCGACTAGCTCTTTAACTTACGGTACGCAGTATTTT
TRBD2	few	TRBV7-8	TRBJ2-1	CASSLRTSGKNEQFF	TGTGCCAGCAGCTTAAGGACTAGCGGGAAAAATGAGCAGTTCTTC
TRBD2	NA	TRBV5-3	TRBJ2-1	CARSSDLTSGIYNEQFF	TGTGCCAGAAGCTCCGACCTCACTAGCGGGATCTACAATGAGCAGTTCTTC
TRBD1	once	TRBV18	TRBJ1-2	CASSPGDRGSGYTF	TGTGCCAGCTCACCGGGGGACAGGGGGTCGGGCTACACCTTC
TRBD2	NA	TRBV4-1	TRBJ2-7	CASSHPRGAGEGSYEQYF	TGCGCCAGCAGCCATCCGCGGGGAGCGGGAGAAGGTTCCTACGAGCAGTACTTC
NA	NA	TRBV11-2	TRBJ1-2	CASSLEALGAGYTF	TGTGCCAGCAGCTTAGAAGCGTTGGGTGCTGGCTACACCTTC
NA	once	TRBV5-1	TRBJ2-3	CASSLDRGTDTQYF	TGCGCCAGCAGCTTGGACAGGGGCACAGATACGCAGTATTTT
NA	NA	TRBV7-8	TRBJ2-7	CASSPDSGSYEQYF	TGTGCCAGCAGCCCCGATTCTGGCTCCTACGAGCAGTACTTC
NA	NA	TRBV11-3	TRBJ2-6	CASSLVVGGSGANVLTF	TGTGCCAGCAGCTTAGTGGTAGGCGGCTCTGGGGCCAACGTCCTGACTTTC
TRBD1	NA	TRBV5-1	TRBJ2-3	CASSFTGQGTDTQYF	TGCGCCAGCAGCTTTACGGGACAGGGAACAGATACGCAGTATTTT
NA	NA	TRBV4-1	TRBJ1-4	CASSQKGHLKLFF	TGCGCCAGCAGCCAAAAGGGGCATCTGAAACTGTTTTTT
TRBD1	once	TRBV14	TRBJ1-1	CASSPHRGLRTEAFF	TGTGCCAGCAGCCCTCACAGGGGGCTGAGGACTGAAGCTTTCTTT
NA	NA	TRBV6-4	TRBJ2-3	CASSPTQGTDTQYF	TGTGCCAGCAGCCCGACTCAGGGGACAGATACGCAGTATTTT
NA	NA	TRBV19	TRBJ2-2	CASSVNRNTGELFF	TGTGCCAGTAGTGTCAACAGGAACACCGGGGAGCTGTTTTTT
TRBD1	NA	TRBV14	TRBJ2-5	CASRPSGTGGETQYF	TGTGCCAGCAGACCCTCCGGGACAGGGGGTGAGACCCAGTACTTC
NA	NA	TRBV18	TRBJ2-7	CASSPQSRAYEQYF	TGTGCCAGCTCACCACAGAGCAGAGCCTACGAGCAGTACTTC